This T cell receptor (beta chain) was recorded in a study of cytomegalovirus exposure and HLA in healthy donors (dated by TCRdb to 2017 to 2019). Notes on the research overall: In an earlier analysis of 587 of the donors, 276 Gb of sequence data and some 120 million unique TCR beta sequences from 150 million to 200 million T cells were reported. An early release that covered approximately 600 HLA-typed donors contained around 300 gigabases of sequencing data and 75 million to 100 million unique TCR sequences. Among the roughly 410 genotyped donors, around 81% belonged to the genetic ancestry cluster associated with self-reported Caucasian donors. The study aimed to test whether cataloging public T cell receptors could reveal signatures of past pathogen exposure. The study profiled the T cell repertoires of about 640 subjects by immunosequencing and related them to cytomegalovirus serostatus. A separate validation cohort of 100 to 150 different subjects was used in addition to the roughly 640-subject first cohort. High-throughput TCR immunosequencing, statistical association of individual TCRs with disease status, and machine learning were combined to predict cytomegalovirus infection status. A later analysis re-examined previously published TCR beta repertoires from about 700 donors and added high-resolution HLA genotyping to investigate patterns of TCR occurrence. In the later analysis, no new phenotypic data were used to find candidate immune exposures; instead, reliance was placed on TCR beta sequences and their occurrence across donors. An earlier analysis of 587 of the donors used high-throughput TCR beta sequencing to judge whether each TCR beta V gene segment behaved as functional or pseudogenic. Donor age, sex, ethnicity and CMV serostatus were collected together with the repertoire data. Genome-wide SNP genotypes for about 65% of the roughly 670 donors were used in a later genetic analysis, which treated that subset as a discovery cohort. Every discovery cohort repertoire had been produced on one sequencing platform. HLA typing included class I and class II loci at four-digit resolution. The number of donors typed differed by locus, with roughly 620-640 for A, B, C, DRB1 and DQB1, roughly 520 for DQA1, 606 for DPA1, and under 490 for DPB1. Roughly 5 DR-DQ haplotypes were handled as single units for association and clustering, since linkage in the cohort was strong. On average, around 240,000 unique TCR beta nucleotide sequences were sequenced per donor among some 420 genotyped donors of the cohort, with roughly 18% of those sequences being non-productive. The paper as a whole reports these results and caveats: When HLA alleles, especially DR and DQ, strongly co-occurred, attributing TCR associations to individual alleles was difficult. Because HLA typing was unavailable for some donors at each locus, only the typed subset was used in association tests. A total of fewer than 200 TCR beta chains were listed by the study as associated with cytomegalovirus. Most CMV-associated TCR beta chains appeared to be HLA-restricted in a later analysis, and the HLA associations seemed to be driven largely by CMV exposure. Across donors, most TCR sequences were observed very rarely, whereas some public TCRs were present in many individuals. For the cohort, immune exposure information was limited to CMV serostatus. Specific HLA alleles were associated with 16,951 TCR beta sequences at a false discovery rate of 0.05 in a later analysis. In an earlier analysis of roughly 560 of the donors, most TCR beta V segments were observed in productive rearrangements about 90% or about 30% of the time, broadly matching IMGT annotations. The 87-base-pair reads could not distinguish some IMGT-functional V segments, including TRBV6-2 and TRBV6-3, so those segments were excluded. In a later analysis, the rate of TCR association differed among HLA loci, with DRB1 alleles having the most associated TCRs and HLA-C alleles having the fewest. A cluster of highly shared sequence variants was judged likely to represent a technical artifact of the sequencing pipeline. A later analysis found that HLA-associated TCR beta chains were more clonally expanded and had lower generation probabilities than equally common non-associated chains. According to the authors, the approach could potentially be generalized to other disease states and immunological phenotypes. Several of the top co-occurrence clusters appeared to be linked to parvovirus B19, influenza, CMV and Epstein-Barr virus, according to a later analysis. The cohort was sequenced for TCR beta chains only, and without alpha or paired-chain data the features that could be detected were limited. A later genetic analysis reported fewer N-insertions in productive TCRs among donors in an Asian-associated ancestry cluster than the roughly 700-donor mean. Because counts were too low, some 17 rarely observed V segments, including chromosome 9 orphons, were left out of the earlier analysis of some 640 of the donors. A further reported finding was that TCR beta sequences accurately predicted the HLA-A and HLA-B alleles for most subjects in the first cohort. Presence/absence analyses assumed roughly uniform sequencing depth across donors, an assumption that may not hold. Cytomegalovirus status was reported to be diagnosed by the classifier with high specificity and sensitivity in both the original and validation cohorts. An association between a missense DCLRE1C variant and V-gene and J-gene trimming of TCR beta chains was found in a later genetic analysis and replicated in an independent cohort. In vitro tests confirmed that a few of the cytomegalovirus-associated TCR beta chains recognize cytomegalovirus antigens. Linkage disequilibrium might explain the correlated functional status among segregating V segments, but an unknown experimental factor could not be ruled out.

Notes on this clone: It has no known antigen specificity. Per-base qualities were not stored, and no clone one base away is much larger.

The cohort consisted of 600 or so healthy bone marrow donors. Cohort members were all nominally healthy when sampled, although unrecorded immune exposures were likely present. The donor was CMV seronegative and was included in the group of several hundred seronegative cohort members. A peripheral blood sample was collected from each donor, and TCR beta sequencing was performed on peripheral blood mononuclear cells. The Qiagen DNeasy Blood Extraction Kit was used to extract genomic DNA from the blood cell samples. Library preparation used the immunoSEQ multiplex PCR assay. A mixture of 60 forward primers for TCR Vbeta segments and 13 reverse primers for TCR Jbeta segments was used in the multiplex PCR. The CDR3 region of rearranged TCR beta genes was amplified from genomic DNA by a multiplex PCR assay. On the Illumina HiSeq System, the amplified TCR beta libraries were sequenced as 87-base-pair reads. In the original analysis: A later analysis tallied about 77 million unique TCR beta chains across the 650 to 750 repertoires, and approximately 12 million of those chains were shared by two or more donors. Raw reads were error-corrected and collapsed into unique sequences by a nearest-neighbor algorithm in which closely related sequences were merged to remove PCR and sequencing errors. CDR3 sequences were aligned to IMGT reference sequences to assign V, D and J gene segments. For a sequence to be retained, a match of at least six nucleotides was required to both a V gene segment and a J gene segment. Rearrangements were called productive when the CDR3 lacked stop codons and stayed in frame with V and J; all others were non-productive. Following IMGT convention, CDR3 was defined as the stretch from the second conserved V-encoded cysteine to the conserved J-encoded phenylalanine. The earlier analysis of roughly 590 of the donors excluded sequences that lacked an unambiguous match to a single V gene segment. In an earlier analysis of 587 of the donors, V segments were called functional above 56.7% productive rearrangements and were called segregating when the between-donor standard deviation exceeded 5%. A statistical classification framework was built to diagnose cytomegalovirus status from the catalog of TCR beta chain sequences. In a later analysis, TCR nucleotide sequences were compared against IMGT/GENE-DB human TR gene sequences so that V and J genes could be assigned. In a later analysis, CDR3 sequences and most-parsimonious VDJ recombination scenarios were assigned using the TCRdist pipeline. In a later analysis, each TCR beta chain was defined by its CDR3 amino acid sequence together with its V-gene family, and reads lacking a unique V-gene family were excluded. In a later analysis, around 600 highly shared, low-generation-probability nucleotide sequences were removed to address suspected cross-contamination and a sequencing artifact. A later analysis calculated a clonal expansion index for each public chain from normalized within-repertoire ranks of inferred template counts. In a later analysis, generation probabilities were computed with a VDJ recombination model fitted to out-of-frame rearrangements, and the resulting probabilities were checked against IGoR. In a later analysis, hypergeometric tests were used to score TCR-TCR, TCR-HLA and TCR-CMV co-occurrence, with a repertoire-size bias correction applied to TCR pairs. False discovery rates were estimated in a later analysis by permuting HLA or CMV assignments 20 times. In a later analysis, co-occurring TCRs were grouped using DBSCAN, with TCRdist sequence similarity added in when clustering inside HLA-allele-positive subsets. For co-occurrence clustering, repertoires with fewer than 30,000 or more than 120,000 public chains were excluded, along with roughly 5 repertoires with anomalous nucleotide sharing. Sourced from immuneACCESS, this table was stored by TCRdb with only in-frame sequences that have V and J called. A share of the clones is absent; for the studies checked, an unresolved V gene accounts for under half, and the remainder has no known explanation. V and J calls and clone size are those listed in that table; D and trimming were worked out from the DNA. For this sample the table gives about 160,000 clones, of which approximately 88% were detected only once. The ten largest clones take up over 0.8% of the sample.

The CDR3 holds 13 amino acids from the cysteine to the phenylalanine. Only the CDR3 region is kept as DNA, spanning 39 bases read in frame from base 1. Via the germline V gene (reference sequence), CDR1 is LNHDA and CDR2 SQIVND. The junction shows trimming of 1 base on V and 8 bases on J, plus 11 bases between the germline ends. Source material: PBMCs. The rearranged segments are TRBV19 and TRBJ1-2; the D gene is perhaps TRBD1, from 6 matching bases. This sequence was found in a woman in her 30s in good health and CMV-seronegative. For the CDR3, the sequence is CASSIGTGIGYTF. The DNA sequence is as follows: TGTGCCAGTAGTATAGGAACAGGGATCGGCTACACCTTC.